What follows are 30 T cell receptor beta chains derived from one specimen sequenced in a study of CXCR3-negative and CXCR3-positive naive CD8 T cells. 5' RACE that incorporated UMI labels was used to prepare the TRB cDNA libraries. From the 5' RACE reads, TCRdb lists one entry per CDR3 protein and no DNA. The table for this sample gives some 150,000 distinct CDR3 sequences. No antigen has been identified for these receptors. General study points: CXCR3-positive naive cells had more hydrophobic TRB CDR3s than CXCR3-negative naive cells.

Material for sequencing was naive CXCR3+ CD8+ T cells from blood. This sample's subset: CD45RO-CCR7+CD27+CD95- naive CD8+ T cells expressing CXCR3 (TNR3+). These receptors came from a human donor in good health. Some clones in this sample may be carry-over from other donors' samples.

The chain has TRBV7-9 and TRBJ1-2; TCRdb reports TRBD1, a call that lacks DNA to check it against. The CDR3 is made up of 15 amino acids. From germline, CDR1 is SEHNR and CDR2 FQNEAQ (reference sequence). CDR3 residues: CASSPPGTSNYGYTF.

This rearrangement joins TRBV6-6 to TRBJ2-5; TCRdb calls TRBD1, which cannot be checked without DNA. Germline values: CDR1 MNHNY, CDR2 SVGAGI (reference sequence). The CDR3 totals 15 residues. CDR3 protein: CASSTPMDLQETQYF.

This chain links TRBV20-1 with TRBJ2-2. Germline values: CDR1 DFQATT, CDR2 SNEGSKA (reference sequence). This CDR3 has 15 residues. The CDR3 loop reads CSATTETANTGELFF.

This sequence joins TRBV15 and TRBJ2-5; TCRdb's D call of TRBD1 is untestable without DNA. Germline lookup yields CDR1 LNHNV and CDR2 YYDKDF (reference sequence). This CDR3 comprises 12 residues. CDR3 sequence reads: CATSPPPGTQYF.

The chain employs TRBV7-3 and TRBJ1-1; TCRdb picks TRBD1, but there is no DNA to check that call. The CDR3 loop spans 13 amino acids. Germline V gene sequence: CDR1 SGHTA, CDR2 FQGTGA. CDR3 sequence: CASSSGTVTEAFF.

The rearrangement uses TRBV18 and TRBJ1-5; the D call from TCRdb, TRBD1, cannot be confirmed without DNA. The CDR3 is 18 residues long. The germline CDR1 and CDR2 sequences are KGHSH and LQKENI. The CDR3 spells CASSHVPGQGMGNQPQHF.

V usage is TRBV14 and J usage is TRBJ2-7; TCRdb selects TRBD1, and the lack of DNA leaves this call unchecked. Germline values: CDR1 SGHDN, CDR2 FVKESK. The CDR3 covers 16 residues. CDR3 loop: CASSPRGLHRDYEQYF.

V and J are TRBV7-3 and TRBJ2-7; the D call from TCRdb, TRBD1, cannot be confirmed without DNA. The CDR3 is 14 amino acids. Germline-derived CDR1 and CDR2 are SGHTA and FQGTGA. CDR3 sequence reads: CASSLIGQGYEQYF.

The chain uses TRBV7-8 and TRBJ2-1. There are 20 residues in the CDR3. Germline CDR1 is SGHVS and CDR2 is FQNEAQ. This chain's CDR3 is CASSLSRLSTSGRGYNEQFF. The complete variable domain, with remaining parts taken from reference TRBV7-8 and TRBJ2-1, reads GAGVSQSPRYKVAKRGQDVALRCDPISGHVSLFWYQQALGQGPEFLTYFQNEAQLDKSGLPSDRFFAERPEGSVSTLKIQRTQQEDSAVYLCASSLSRLSTSGRGYNEQFFGPGTRLTVL.

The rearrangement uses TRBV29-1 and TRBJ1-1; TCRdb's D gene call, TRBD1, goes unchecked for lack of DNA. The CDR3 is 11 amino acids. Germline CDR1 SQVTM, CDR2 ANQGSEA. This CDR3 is CSVVQGAEAFF.

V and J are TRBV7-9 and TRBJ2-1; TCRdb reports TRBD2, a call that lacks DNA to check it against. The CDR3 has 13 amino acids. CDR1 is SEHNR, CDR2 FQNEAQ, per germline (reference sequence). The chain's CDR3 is CASSPVGLNEQFF.

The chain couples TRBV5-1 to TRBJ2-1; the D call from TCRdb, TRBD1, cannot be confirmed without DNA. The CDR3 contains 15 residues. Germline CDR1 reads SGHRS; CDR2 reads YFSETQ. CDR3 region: CASTGGDIPYNEQFF.

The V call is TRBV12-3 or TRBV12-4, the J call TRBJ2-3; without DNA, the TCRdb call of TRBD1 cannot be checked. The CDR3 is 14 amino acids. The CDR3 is CASSLEQATDTQYF.

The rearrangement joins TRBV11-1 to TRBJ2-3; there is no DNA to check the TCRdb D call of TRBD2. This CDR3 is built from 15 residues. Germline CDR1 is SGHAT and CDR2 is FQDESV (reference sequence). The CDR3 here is CASSAGLISTDTQYF. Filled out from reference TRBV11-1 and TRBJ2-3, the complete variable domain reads EAEVAQSPRYKITEKSQAVAFWCDPISGHATLYWYRQILGQGPELLVQFQDESVVDDSQLPKDRFSAERLKGVDSTLKIQPAELGDSAMYLCASSAGLISTDTQYFGPGTRLTVL.

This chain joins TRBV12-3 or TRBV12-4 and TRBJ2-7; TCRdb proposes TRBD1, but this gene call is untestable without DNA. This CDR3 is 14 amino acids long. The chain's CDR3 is CASSSDREEYEQYF.

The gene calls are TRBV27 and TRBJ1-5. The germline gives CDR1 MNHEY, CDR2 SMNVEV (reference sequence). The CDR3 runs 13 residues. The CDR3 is CASSLKSNQPQHF.

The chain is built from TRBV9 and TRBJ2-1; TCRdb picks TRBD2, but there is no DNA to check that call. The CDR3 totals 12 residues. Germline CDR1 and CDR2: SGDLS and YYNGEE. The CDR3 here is CASGGLGNEQFF.

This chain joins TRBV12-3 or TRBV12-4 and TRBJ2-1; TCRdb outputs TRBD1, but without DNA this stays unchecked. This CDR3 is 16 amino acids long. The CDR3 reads CASSLRARGPNNEQFF.

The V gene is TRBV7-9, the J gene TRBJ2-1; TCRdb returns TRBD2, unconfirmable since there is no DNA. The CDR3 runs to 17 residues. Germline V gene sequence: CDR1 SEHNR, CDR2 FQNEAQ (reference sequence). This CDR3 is CASSLGPTSGGLNEQFF.

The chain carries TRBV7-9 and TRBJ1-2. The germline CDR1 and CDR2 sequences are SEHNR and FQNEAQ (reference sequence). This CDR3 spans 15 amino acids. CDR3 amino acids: CASSLVPQTTRGYTF.

The CDR3 is CASSQGTAEAFF. The chain carries TRBV4-1 and TRBJ1-1. The germline V gene encodes CDR1 MGHRA and CDR2 YSYEKL. The CDR3 runs to 12 residues.

CDR3 protein: CASSYSIAVIDGYTF. The gene calls are TRBV6-5 and TRBJ1-2. Germline CDR1 reads MNHEY; CDR2 reads SVGAGI. The CDR3 loop spans 15 amino acids.

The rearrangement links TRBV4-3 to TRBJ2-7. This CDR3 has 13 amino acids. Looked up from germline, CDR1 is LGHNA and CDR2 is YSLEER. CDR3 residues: CASSQGVSYEQYF.

CDR3 amino acids: CSARDGGTSSYEQYF. This chain uses TRBV20-1 with TRBJ2-7; TCRdb outputs TRBD1, but without DNA this stays unchecked. The germline CDR1 and CDR2 sequences are DFQATT and SNEGSKA (reference sequence). This CDR3 has 15 amino acids.

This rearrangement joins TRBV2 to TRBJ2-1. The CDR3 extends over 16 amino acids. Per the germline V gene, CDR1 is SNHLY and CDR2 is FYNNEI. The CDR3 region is CASSSQAPLNRGEQFF.

CDR3 protein: CASKIPASYEQYF. The V call is TRBV6-2 or TRBV6-3, the J call TRBJ2-7. The CDR3 consists of 13 residues. Germline V gives CDR1 MNHEY, CDR2 SVGEGT.

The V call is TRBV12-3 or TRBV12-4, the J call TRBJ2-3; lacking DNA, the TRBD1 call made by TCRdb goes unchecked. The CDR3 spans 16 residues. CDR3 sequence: CASLLLGATSTDTQYF.

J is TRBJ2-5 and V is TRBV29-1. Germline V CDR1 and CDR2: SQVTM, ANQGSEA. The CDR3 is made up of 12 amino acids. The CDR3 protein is CSVETGMETQYF.

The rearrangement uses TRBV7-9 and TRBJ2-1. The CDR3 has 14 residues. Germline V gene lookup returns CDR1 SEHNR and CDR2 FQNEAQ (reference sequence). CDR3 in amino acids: CASSFSGGYNEQFF.

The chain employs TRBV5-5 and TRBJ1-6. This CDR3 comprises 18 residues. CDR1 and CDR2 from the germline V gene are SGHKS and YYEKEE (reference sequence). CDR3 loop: CASSLLVSGGSYNSPLHF. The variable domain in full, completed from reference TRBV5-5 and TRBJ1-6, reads DAGVTQSPTHLIKTRGQQVTLRCSPISGHKSVSWYQQVLGQGPQFIFQYYEKEERGRGNFPDRFSARQFPNYSSELNVNALLLGDSALYLCASSLLVSGGSYNSPLHFGNGTRLTVT.